This TCR beta chain was documented in a study of T cell responses to AZD1222 COVID-19 vaccine. As for this clone: Its target is not known.

The germline gives CDR1 KGHSH, CDR2 LQKENI. This CDR3 has 14 amino acids. V lost 3 bases and J lost 2; bases outside the gene matches: 3. Produced via immunoSEQ multiplex PCR; TCRdb's table is partial and in-frame only. This repertoire shows roughly 120,000 clones, approximately 85% found once; its top ten account for 4.4%. General observations from the study: Possibly, clonal diversity was underestimated; donors were largely white British and included more females. Spike-specific TCR breadth and depth rose after two AZD1222 doses. Spike as a whole was targeted by vaccine-associated CD4 TCRs, dominant at 160-218 and 743-854. Repertoires were obtained only post-peak T cell response.

This rearrangement joins TRBV18 to TRBJ2-7; TRBD1 matches 8 bases. This TCR was sampled from an adult who received the AZD1222 COVID-19 vaccine. Here the sequenced sample was peripheral blood, taken 28 days after the second AZD1222 dose. The CDR3 loop is CASSPGTGAYEQYF. The CDR3 DNA sequence: TGTGCCAGCTCACCCGGGACAGGAGCCTACGAGCAGTACTTC. The full variable domain, completed using reference TRBV18 and TRBJ2-7, is NAGVMQNPRHLVRRRGQEARLRCSPMKGHSHVYWYRQLPEEGLKFMVYLQKENIIDESGMPKERFSAEFPKEGPSILRIQQVVRGDSAAYFCASSPGTGAYEQYFGPGTRLTVT.